This TCR beta chain derives from a study of shared clonotypes between healthy human individuals. Points from the study as a whole: Generally, estimated richness proved larger in naive subsets than it did in memory subsets.

As concerns this clone: Its antigen is not known.

Naive CD8 populations comprised CD45RO-negative cells positively selected for CCR7, excluding terminally differentiated effector memory CD45RA+ cells. Original data processing: Junction-only immunoSEQ data arrived without quality scores, meaning filtering differed. This table comes from immunoSEQ multiplex PCR, and its TCRdb copy is limited to in-frame clones, with some not included. V, J and clone size are those of that table, while D and trimming were read from the DNA. This table holds roughly 1,800,000 clones, approximately 94% found once. This CDR3 region has 11 residues. Germline V gene sequence: CDR1 SGHDT, CDR2 YYEEEE. V was clipped by 0 bases and J by 8 bases, with 3 bases between them.

This TCR was recovered from a young man in good health. Material for sequencing was naive CD8+ T cells sorted from blood. This chain joins TRBV5-6 and TRBJ2-1; the D is unclear. CDR3: CASSLEYEQFF. The CDR3 nucleotides read TGTGCCAGCAGCTTGGAATATGAGCAGTTCTTC.